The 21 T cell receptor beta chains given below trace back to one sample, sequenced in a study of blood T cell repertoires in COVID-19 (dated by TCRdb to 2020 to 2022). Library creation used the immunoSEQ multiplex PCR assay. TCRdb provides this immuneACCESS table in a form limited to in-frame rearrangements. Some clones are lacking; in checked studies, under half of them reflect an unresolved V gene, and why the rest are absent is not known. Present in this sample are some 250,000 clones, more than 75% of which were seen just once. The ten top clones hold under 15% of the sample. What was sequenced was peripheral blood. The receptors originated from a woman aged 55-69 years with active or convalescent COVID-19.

CDR3 sequence (DNA): TGCGCCAGCAGCCAGGAAGCGGATTCCTACAATGAGCAGTTCTTC. Translating it yields CASSQEADSYNEQFF. The chain is built from TRBV4-1 and TRBJ2-1, with TRBD2 as a possible D gene (5 bases). V was shortened by 3 bases and J by 1 base, with 10 bases between the two germline ends. CDR1 MGHRA and CDR2 YSYEKL come from the germline V gene. The CDR3 is 15 residues long.

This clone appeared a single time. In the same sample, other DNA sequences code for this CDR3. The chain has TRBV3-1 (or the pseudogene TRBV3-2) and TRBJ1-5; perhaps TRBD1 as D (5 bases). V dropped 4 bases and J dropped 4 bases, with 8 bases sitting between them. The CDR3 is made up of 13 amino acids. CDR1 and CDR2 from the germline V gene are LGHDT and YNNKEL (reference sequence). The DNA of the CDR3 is TGTGCCAGCAGCCTCCGGGGGAATCAGCCCCAGCATTTT. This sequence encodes CASSLRGNQPQHF.

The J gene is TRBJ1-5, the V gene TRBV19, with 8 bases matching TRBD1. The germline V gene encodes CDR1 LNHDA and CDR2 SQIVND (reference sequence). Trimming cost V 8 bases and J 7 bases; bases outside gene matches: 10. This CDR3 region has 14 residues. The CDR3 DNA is TGTGCCAGTGTTTCGACAGGGGTTCGACAGCCCCAGCATTTT. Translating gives CASVSTGVRQPQHF.

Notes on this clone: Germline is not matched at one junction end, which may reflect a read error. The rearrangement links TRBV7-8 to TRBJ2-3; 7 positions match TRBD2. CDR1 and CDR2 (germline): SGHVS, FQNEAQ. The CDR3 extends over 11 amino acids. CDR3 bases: TGTGCCAGCAGCTTCACAGCGGGGCCGAATTTT. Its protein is CASSFTAGPNF.

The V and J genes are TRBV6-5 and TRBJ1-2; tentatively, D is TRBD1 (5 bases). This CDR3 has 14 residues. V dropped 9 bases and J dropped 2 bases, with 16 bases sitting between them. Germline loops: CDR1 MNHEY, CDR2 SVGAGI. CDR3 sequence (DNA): TGTGCCAGTAGAAGGAGGGGCGTAAACTATGGCTACACCTTC. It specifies CASRRRGVNYGYTF.

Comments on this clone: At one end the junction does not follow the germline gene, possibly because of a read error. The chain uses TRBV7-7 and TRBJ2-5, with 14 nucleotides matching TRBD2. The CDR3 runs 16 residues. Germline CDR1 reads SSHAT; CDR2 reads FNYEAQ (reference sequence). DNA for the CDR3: TGTGCTAGCAGCCAAGGACTAGCGGGGGGCGGGGAGACCCAGTACTTC. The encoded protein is CASSQGLAGGGETQYF.

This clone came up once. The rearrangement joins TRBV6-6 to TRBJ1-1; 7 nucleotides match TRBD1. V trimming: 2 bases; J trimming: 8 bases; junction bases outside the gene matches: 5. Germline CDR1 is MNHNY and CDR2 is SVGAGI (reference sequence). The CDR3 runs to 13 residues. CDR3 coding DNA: TGTGCCAGCAGTTACCGTCAGGGGGAAGAAGCTTTCTTT. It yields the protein CASSYRQGEEAFF.

For the CDR3, the DNA is TGTGCCAGCGAAGGGACAGTCATAGGGTCACCCCTCCACTTT. It encodes CASEGTVIGSPLHF. The J gene is TRBJ1-6, the V gene TRBV6-5, with 7 bases fitting TRBD1. The CDR3 spans 14 residues. Germline-derived CDR1 and CDR2 are MNHEY and SVGAGI. Trimming removed 8 bases from V and 10 bases from J; junction bases left unmatched: 11.

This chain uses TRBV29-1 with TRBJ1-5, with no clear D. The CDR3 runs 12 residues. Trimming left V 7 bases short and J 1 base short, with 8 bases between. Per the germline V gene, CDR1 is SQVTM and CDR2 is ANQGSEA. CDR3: CSAQQSNQPQHF. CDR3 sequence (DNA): TGCAGCGCCCAACAGAGCAATCAGCCCCAGCATTTT.

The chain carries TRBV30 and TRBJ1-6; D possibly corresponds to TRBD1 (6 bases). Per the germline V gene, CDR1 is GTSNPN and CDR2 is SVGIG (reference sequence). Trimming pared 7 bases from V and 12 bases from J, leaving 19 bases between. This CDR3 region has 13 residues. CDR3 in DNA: TGTGCCTCCGAAACGGGACATTATTTACCCCTCCACTTT. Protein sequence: CASETGHYLPLHF.

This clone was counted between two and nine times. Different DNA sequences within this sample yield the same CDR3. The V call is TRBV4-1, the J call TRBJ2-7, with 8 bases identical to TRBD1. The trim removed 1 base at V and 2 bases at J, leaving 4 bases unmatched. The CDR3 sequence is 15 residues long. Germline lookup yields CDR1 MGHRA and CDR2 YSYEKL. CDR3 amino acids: CASSQGGQGTYEQYF. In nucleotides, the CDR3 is TGCGCCAGCAGCCAAGGCGGACAGGGCACCTACGAGCAGTACTTC.

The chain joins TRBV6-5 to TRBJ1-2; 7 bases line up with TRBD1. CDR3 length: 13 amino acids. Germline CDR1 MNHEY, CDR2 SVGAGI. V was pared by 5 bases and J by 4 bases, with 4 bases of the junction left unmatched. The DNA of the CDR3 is TGTGCCAGCAGTAGAGACAGGGCCTATGGCTACACCTTC. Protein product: CASSRDRAYGYTF.

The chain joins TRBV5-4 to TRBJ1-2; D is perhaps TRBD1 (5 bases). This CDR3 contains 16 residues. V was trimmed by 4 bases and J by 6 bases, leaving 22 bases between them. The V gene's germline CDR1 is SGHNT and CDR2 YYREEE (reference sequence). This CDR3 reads CASSHWGRRRIDGYTF. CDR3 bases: TGTGCCAGCAGCCACTGGGGCAGGCGTAGGATCGATGGCTACACCTTC.

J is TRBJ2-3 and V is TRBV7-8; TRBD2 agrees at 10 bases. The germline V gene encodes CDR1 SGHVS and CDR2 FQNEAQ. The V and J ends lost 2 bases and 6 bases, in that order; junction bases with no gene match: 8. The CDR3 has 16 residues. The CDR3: CASSLSSGGASDTQYF. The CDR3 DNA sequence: TGTGCCAGCAGCTTATCAAGCGGGGGGGCATCTGATACGCAGTATTTT.

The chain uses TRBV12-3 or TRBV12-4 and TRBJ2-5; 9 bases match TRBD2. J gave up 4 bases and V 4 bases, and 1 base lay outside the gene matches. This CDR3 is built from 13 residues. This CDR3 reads CASSYSGGETQYF. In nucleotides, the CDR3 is TGTGCCAGCAGTTATAGCGGGGGAGAGACCCAGTACTTC.

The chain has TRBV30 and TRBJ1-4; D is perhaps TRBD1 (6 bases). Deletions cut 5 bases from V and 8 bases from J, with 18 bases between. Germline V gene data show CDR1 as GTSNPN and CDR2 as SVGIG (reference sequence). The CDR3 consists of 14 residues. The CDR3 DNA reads TGTGCCTGGGGAGAGGACACAAGGGGGGAAAAACTGTTTTTT. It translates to CAWGEDTRGEKLFF.

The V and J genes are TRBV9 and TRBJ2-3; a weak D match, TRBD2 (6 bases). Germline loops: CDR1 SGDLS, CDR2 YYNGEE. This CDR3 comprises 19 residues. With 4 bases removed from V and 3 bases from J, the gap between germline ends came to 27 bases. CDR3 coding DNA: TGTGCCAGCAGCCCAAGAGCGTGGGGAGGTCGAGGTCCGACAGATACGCAGTATTTT. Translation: CASSPRAWGGRGPTDTQYF. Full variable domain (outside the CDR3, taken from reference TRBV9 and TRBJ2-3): DSGVTQTPKHLITATGQRVTLRCSPRSGDLSVYWYQQSLDQGLQFLIQYYNGEERAKGNILERFSAQQFPDLHSELNLSSLELGDSALYFCASSPRAWGGRGPTDTQYFGPGTRLTVL.

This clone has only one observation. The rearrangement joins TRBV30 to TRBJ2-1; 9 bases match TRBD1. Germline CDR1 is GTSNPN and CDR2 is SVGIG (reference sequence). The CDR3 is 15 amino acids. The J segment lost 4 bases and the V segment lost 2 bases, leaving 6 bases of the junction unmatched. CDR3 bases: TGTGCCTGGAGTAGGGGACAGGGCGTGTACAATGAGCAGTTCTTC. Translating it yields CAWSRGQGVYNEQFF.

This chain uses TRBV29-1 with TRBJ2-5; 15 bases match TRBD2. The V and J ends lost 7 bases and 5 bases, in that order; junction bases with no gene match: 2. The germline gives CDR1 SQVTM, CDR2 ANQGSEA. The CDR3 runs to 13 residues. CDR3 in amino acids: CSGTSGGDETQYF. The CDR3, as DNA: TGCAGCGGGACTAGCGGGGGGGATGAGACCCAGTACTTC. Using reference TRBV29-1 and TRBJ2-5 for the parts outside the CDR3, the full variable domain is SAVISQKPSRDICQRGTSLTIQCQVDSQVTMMFWYRQQPGQSLTLIATANQGSEATYESGFVIDKFPISRPNLTFSTLTVSNMSPEDSSIYLCSGTSGGDETQYFGPGTRLLVL.

CDR3 sequence reads: CASSLSGSTNQPQHF. The CDR3, as DNA: TGTGCCAGCAGCTTATCAGGGTCCACCAATCAGCCCCAGCATTTT. This chain joins TRBV7-2 and TRBJ1-5; a possible D gene is TRBD1 (5 bases). The CDR3 has 15 amino acids. Germline loops: CDR1 SGHTA, CDR2 FQGNSA. Between the trimmed V and J ends, which lost 2 bases and 3 bases, there was a span of 11 bases.

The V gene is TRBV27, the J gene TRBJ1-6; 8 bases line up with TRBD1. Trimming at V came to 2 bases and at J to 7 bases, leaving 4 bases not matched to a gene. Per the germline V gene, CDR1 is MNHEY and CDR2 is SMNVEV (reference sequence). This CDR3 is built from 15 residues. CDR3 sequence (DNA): TGTGCCAGCAGTTTAGGGCACAGGGGGAATTCACCCCTCCACTTT. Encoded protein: CASSLGHRGNSPLHF.